This TCR beta chain derives from a study of memory CD4+ T cells and cytomegalovirus serostatus. The wider study: Donors were healthy Belgian adults, 10 or so CMV seropositive and under 30 seronegative.

Single viable CD3+CD4+CD8-CD45RO+ cells were sorted as the memory CD4+ T cells. CD4+ T cells were isolated by positive magnetic selection. V shed 8 bases and J shed 5 bases, with 9 bases lying between them. CDR1 SNHLY and CDR2 FYNNEI come from the germline V gene. The CDR3 loop spans 11 amino acids. The assay was immunoSEQ multiplex PCR, and TCRdb's table has in-frame clones only and misses some. The sample includes about 92,000 clones, 80% of them seen just once. To note about this clone: Its cognate antigen is unknown.

Study-wide points: Each of 65 to 75 CMV-associated TCRbeta sequences occurred in one to five individuals. Repertoires predicted CMV serostatus with median bootstrapped AUC of approximately 0.94.

V is TRBV2 and J is TRBJ2-5; D not certain. This clonotype was obtained from an adult in good health and CMV-seropositive. The sample comprised memory CD4+ T cells from blood. The DNA for the CDR3 is TGTGCCAGCGTCTGGTGGGAGACCCAGTACTTC. As protein: CASVWWETQYF.